This entry lists 25 T cell receptor beta chains sequenced from one sample in a study of CD8 T cells in ankylosing spondylitis. Broader study findings: A TCR beta motif of eight or nine highly homologous variants seemed to mark ankylosing spondylitis blood.

TCRdb reprocessed the 5' RACE reads via MiXCR and lists one record per CDR3 protein. The sample consists of around 390,000 distinct CDR3 sequences, approximately 20% of them appearing once. No antigens are known for them. The sample consisted of blood, either unsorted or a sorted T cell fraction (not recorded which). The receptors shown here come from a male donor with ankylosing spondylitis.

This clonotype was counted between two and nine times. V and J are TRBV28 and TRBJ2-1; no clear D. This CDR3 is built from 12 residues. CDR1 and CDR2 from the germline V gene are MDHEN and SYDVKM. V gave up 5 bases and J gave up 7 bases, with 9 bases separating them. Here the CDR3 DNA reads TGTGCCAGCAGTCCGAGTTTGAATGAGCAGTTCTTC. The encoded protein is CASSPSLNEQFF. Full variable domain (rest looked up from reference TRBV28 and TRBJ2-1): DVKVTQSSRYLVKRTGEKVFLECVQDMDHENMFWYRQDPGLGLRLIYFSYDVKMKEKGDIPEGYSVSREKKERFSLILESASTNQTSMYLCASSPSLNEQFFGPGTRLTVL.

The chain employs TRBV7-9 and TRBJ2-1; 12 positions match TRBD1. With V trimmed by 5 bases and J by 3 bases, 5 bases remained unmatched. CDR3 size: 16 residues. Germline V gene data show CDR1 as SEHNR and CDR2 as FQNEAQ (reference sequence). The CDR3 region has the DNA TGTGCCAGCAGCACCGGGACAGGGGGCGACTACAATGAGCAGTTCTTC. This translates into CASSTGTGGDYNEQFF.

This clonotype showed up just a few times. The V gene is TRBV25-1, the J gene TRBJ1-1; 7 bases match TRBD1. This CDR3 is 14 amino acids long. The ends lost 6 bases at V and 1 base at J; junction bases unmatched: 5. Germline V lookup: CDR1 MGHDK, CDR2 SYGVNS. The CDR3 DNA is TGTGCCAGCAGGGGGACAGTTCCGAACACTGAAGCTTTCTTT. Translation: CASRGTVPNTEAFF.

V is TRBV20-1 and J is TRBJ2-1, with 10 bases lining up with TRBD2. This CDR3 is built from 14 residues. Trimming removed 6 bases from V and 8 bases from J; junction bases left unmatched: 10. Germline V gene sequence: CDR1 DFQATT, CDR2 SNEGSKA (reference sequence). The CDR3 nucleotides read TGCAGTGCCGCAGAGGGACTAGCGCGCGATGAGCAGTTCTTC. This sequence encodes CSAAEGLARDEQFF.

This clonotype was found a few times. J is TRBJ1-1 and V is TRBV10-3, with 8 bases identical to TRBD1. V dropped 5 bases and J dropped 3; count of bases not matched to a gene: 2. Germline assignment: CDR1 ENHRY and CDR2 SYGVKD. The CDR3 loop spans 13 amino acids. CDR3 nucleotides: TGTGCCATCAGTTCGGACAGGGACACTGAAGCTTTCTTT. Translated: CAISSDRDTEAFF.

J is TRBJ1-5 and V is TRBV20-1; D unresolved. Trimming pared 0 bases from V and 5 bases from J, leaving 11 bases between. The CDR3 spans 14 residues. The germline V gene has CDR1 DFQATT and CDR2 SNEGSKA (reference sequence). CDR3 sequence: CSAREDMAHQPQHF. The CDR3 DNA reads as TGCAGTGCTAGAGAGGATATGGCCCATCAGCCCCAGCATTTT.

The J gene is TRBJ2-1, the V gene TRBV20-1, with D possibly being TRBD1 (7 bases). In germline, CDR1 is DFQATT, CDR2 SNEGSKA (reference sequence). CDR3 size: 14 residues. Trimming left V 6 bases short and J 3 bases short, with 15 bases between. The CDR3 region has the DNA TGCAGTGCGGAGGGGGCGAGAGGCTACAATGAGCAGTTCTTC. Protein sequence: CSAEGARGYNEQFF.

The chain recombines TRBV18 with TRBJ1-2; D unresolved. Trimming removed 4 bases at V and 4 bases at J, with 13 bases between. The length of the CDR3 is 14 residues. Germline CDR1 KGHSH, CDR2 LQKENI. The CDR3 loop is CASSQPAPVYGYTF. The DNA of the CDR3 is TGTGCCAGCTCACAACCGGCCCCCGTCTATGGCTACACCTTC.

This clonotype came up a few times. The CDR3 DNA sequence: TGTGCCATCTCCCGGGACTCCCCTAACACAGATACGCAGTATTTT. Translating it yields CAISRDSPNTDTQYF. The chain recombines TRBV10-3 with TRBJ2-3; D perhaps matches TRBD2 (6 bases). There are 15 residues in the CDR3. Between the trimmed V and J ends, which lost 8 bases and 2 bases, there was a span of 17 bases. Germline V gives CDR1 ENHRY, CDR2 SYGVKD.

This clonotype showed up just a few times. The chain is built from TRBV12-3 or TRBV12-4 and TRBJ2-7; 11 bases are a match to TRBD2. Trimming removed 7 bases from V and 0 bases from J; junction bases left unmatched: 2. The length of the CDR3 is 14 residues. CDR3: CASTGTSGSYEQYF. The CDR3 bases are TGTGCCAGCACTGGGACTAGCGGCTCCTACGAGCAGTACTTC.

This clonotype was picked up a small number of times. The genes are TRBV20-1 and TRBJ2-1; D ambiguous. Germline CDR1 DFQATT, CDR2 SNEGSKA (reference sequence). V gave up 3 bases and J gave up 0 bases, with 12 bases separating them. This CDR3 has 15 residues. The DNA for the CDR3 is TGCAGTGCTAGTCCAGCGACCAGCTCCTACAATGAGCAGTTCTTC. Protein sequence: CSASPATSSYNEQFF.

The V call is TRBV6-2 or TRBV6-3, the J call TRBJ2-1; 9 positions agree with TRBD2. V shed 7 bases, J shed 10 bases, and the junction held 14 bases outside the gene matches. The CDR3 extends over 15 amino acids. Germline V gene lookup returns CDR1 MNHEY and CDR2 SVGEGT. In DNA, the CDR3 is TGTGCCAGCACCAAATCGCCAGCGGGAGGTCGAGAGCAGTTCTTC. Amino acid sequence: CASTKSPAGGREQFF.

The rearrangement uses TRBV27 and TRBJ2-6; D call uncertain. Trimming pared 8 bases from V and 2 bases from J, leaving 16 bases between. The CDR3 contains 16 residues. The germline CDR1 and CDR2 sequences are MNHEY and SMNVEV (reference sequence). The CDR3 loop is CASSRVRGAGANVLTF. The CDR3 region has the DNA TGTGCCAGCTCCCGCGTCCGTGGAGCTGGGGCCAACGTCCTGACTTTC.

This chain links TRBV16 with TRBJ2-3; 10 bases fit TRBD2. The CDR3 is made up of 17 amino acids. Germline V gives CDR1 KGHSY, CDR2 FQNENV. V was pared by 7 bases and J by 3 bases, with 13 bases of the junction left unmatched. The DNA of the CDR3 is TGTGCCAGCACCTCGCGGAGAACTAGCGGGATAACAGATACGCAGTATTTT. Its protein is CASTSRRTSGITDTQYF.

This clonotype was detected many times. The chain recombines TRBV29-1 with TRBJ2-3; possibly TRBD2 for D (6 bases). Germline V lookup: CDR1 SQVTM, CDR2 ANQGSEA. V lost 6 bases and J 4 bases, leaving 17 bases between the germline ends. This CDR3 has 14 residues. The CDR3 sequence: CSVDGGQGADTQYF. Written as DNA, the CDR3 is TGCAGCGTCGACGGAGGGCAGGGCGCAGATACGCAGTATTTT.

The rearrangement links TRBV28 to TRBJ2-2, with unresolved D. This CDR3 spans 15 amino acids. V was cut by 4 bases and J by 2 bases, with 11 bases left in between. CDR1 and CDR2 (germline): MDHEN, SYDVKM. CDR3 nucleotides: TGTGCCAGCAGTTCCGGAGTCGTTAACACCGGGGAGCTGTTTTTT. It specifies CASSSGVVNTGELFF.

This clonotype came up a few times. V is TRBV29-1 and J is TRBJ1-5; the D gene is possibly TRBD1 (6 bases). V lost 4 bases, J lost 1 base, and 8 bases lay in between. The CDR3 spans 13 residues. Per germline, CDR1 SQVTM and CDR2 ANQGSEA. In DNA, the CDR3 is TGCAGCGTTGGAGGGGGGAGCAATCAGCCCCAGCATTTT. It codes for CSVGGGSNQPQHF.

The genes are TRBV6-1 and TRBJ1-6; tentative D call: TRBD1 (6 bases). The CDR3 is 16 residues long. Germline V gene lookup returns CDR1 MNHNS and CDR2 SASEGT. The V and J ends lost 6 bases and 2 bases respectively, with 14 bases between them. This chain's CDR3 is CASSPAGVAYNSPLHF. The CDR3 region has the DNA TGTGCCAGCAGCCCTGCAGGGGTCGCCTATAATTCACCCCTCCACTTT.

Only a few counts were recorded for this clonotype. V gene TRBV20-1 combines with J gene TRBJ2-1; 7 bases match TRBD2. This CDR3 comprises 14 residues. Germline V gives CDR1 DFQATT, CDR2 SNEGSKA (reference sequence). As DNA, the CDR3 is TGCAGCCTACCAGCGGGGAGCTCCTACAATGAGCAGTTCTTC. This sequence encodes CSLPAGSSYNEQFF.

This chain connects TRBV30 to TRBJ2-2; 7 nucleotides agree with TRBD1. Germline V lookup: CDR1 GTSNPN, CDR2 SVGIG (reference sequence). CDR3 length: 14 residues. V lost 0 bases to trimming and J lost 7 bases; unmatched junction nucleotides: 5. The CDR3 is CAWSVIGGVGELFF. DNA for the CDR3: TGTGCCTGGAGTGTGATAGGGGGCGTCGGGGAGCTGTTTTTT.

There are a few counts of this clonotype. This chain joins TRBV10-3 and TRBJ2-3, with D perhaps TRBD1 or TRBD2 (5 bases each). Germline V gene lookup returns CDR1 ENHRY and CDR2 SYGVKD. The CDR3 is 14 amino acids. Trimming took 5 bases from V and 3 from J, leaving 12 bases between them. The CDR3: CAISLGDVTDTQYF. In DNA, the CDR3 is TGTGCCATCAGTCTGGGGGACGTGACAGATACGCAGTATTTT.

This clonotype was counted only a few times. V gene TRBV5-1 combines with J gene TRBJ1-1, with D possibly TRBD1 on 6 matching bases. From germline, CDR1 is SGHRS and CDR2 YFSETQ. There are 13 residues in the CDR3. V was trimmed by 5 bases and J by 1 base, leaving 9 bases between them. The CDR3 region is CASREGGNTEAFF. CDR3 coding DNA: TGCGCCAGCAGGGAGGGGGGGAACACTGAAGCTTTCTTT.

The gene calls are TRBV5-5 and TRBJ2-1, with 7 nucleotides matching TRBD1. Germline CDR1 and CDR2: SGHKS and YYEKEE (reference sequence). CDR3 length: 18 residues. With 0 bases clipped from V and 4 bases from J, the junction kept 13 bases outside the gene matches. CDR3 protein: CASSLAHPGTEVYNEQFF. CDR3 bases: TGTGCCAGCAGCTTGGCCCACCCCGGGACAGAGGTATACAATGAGCAGTTCTTC.

The CDR3 bases are TGCAGTGCTAGGGGGAGCCCCCAAGAGACCCAGTACTTC. The encoded protein is CSARGSPQETQYF. V usage is TRBV20-1 and J usage is TRBJ2-5, with D possibly matching TRBD2 (5 bases). V gave up 3 bases and J gave up 1 base, with 9 bases separating them. Looked up from germline, CDR1 is DFQATT and CDR2 is SNEGSKA (reference sequence). The CDR3 spans 13 residues.

J is TRBJ1-4 and V is TRBV5-6; possible D gene TRBD1, 6 bases. Germline-derived CDR1 and CDR2 are SGHDT and YYEEEE. The CDR3 totals 15 residues. Trimming left V 3 bases short and J 7 bases short, with 16 bases between. CDR3 loop: CASSSYGGLSEKLFF. The CDR3 DNA follows: TGTGCCAGCAGCTCTTACGGGGGCTTAAGTGAAAAACTGTTTTTT.